The 3 T cell receptor beta chains listed next were all sequenced from one sample in a study of shared clonotypes between healthy human individuals. Profiled with immunoSEQ multiplex PCR; TCRdb holds only in-frame clones, not every one. This table holds about 1.5 million clones, nearly 99% found once. The sample comprised naive CD4+ T cells sorted from blood. The sample's subset: CD45RA+ positively selected. These receptors all come from a man aged 25-40 years in good health.

The genes are TRBV10-3 and TRBJ1-1; D gene uncertain. Germline V gives CDR1 ENHRY, CDR2 SYGVKD. There are 16 residues in the CDR3. Trimming took off 0 bases at V and 0 bases at J, with 11 bases between the two ends. The CDR3, as DNA: TGTGCCATCAGTGAGTCTATCGGATCCATGAACACTGAAGCTTTCTTT. This translates into CAISESIGSMNTEAFF.

The chain employs TRBV10-2 and TRBJ1-1; 10 bases match TRBD1. Trimming cost V 5 bases and J 3 bases; bases outside gene matches: 6. Germline CDR1 is WSHSY and CDR2 is SAAADI. CDR3 length equals 15 residues. The CDR3 DNA is TGCGCCAGCAGTCTGTTCGGGACAGGGGACACTGAAGCTTTCTTT. Encoded protein: CASSLFGTGDTEAFF.

The CDR3 sequence is CASSLVTGDYGYTF. DNA of the CDR3: TGTGCCAGCAGCTTAGTGACAGGGGATTATGGCTACACCTTC. The rearrangement uses TRBV7-6 and TRBJ1-2; 8 nucleotides align to TRBD1. Germline lookup yields CDR1 SGHVS and CDR2 FNYEAQ. The CDR3 loop spans 14 amino acids. Losses at the gene ends were 1 base for V and 5 bases for J; bases not matched to a gene: 3.